The TCR beta chain described here comes from a study of CD8+ T cells in alopecia areata. Study summary: Skin grafts from roughly 6-13-month-old C3H/HeJ donors with spontaneous alopecia were placed on approximately 7-11-week-old female C3H/HeJ mice.

cDNA serving as the sequencing template came from extracted, reverse transcribed RNA. Sequencing was performed with immunoSEQ multiplex PCR; in TCRdb, only in-frame clones are kept and a portion is missing. The repertoire consists of approximately 280,000 clones, none detected only once. The ends lost 0 bases at V and 1 base at J; junction bases unmatched: 1. Per the germline V gene, CDR1 is NSHNY and CDR2 is SYGAGN. The CDR3 contains 15 residues. Using CD4, CD8alpha, NKG2D, NKG2ACE and other markers, pooled cutaneous lymph node cells were sorted. About this clone itself: Its matching antigen is unknown. Gene names are the mouse ones. The read ends 4 residues shy of where the CDR3 ends; the end is completed using the germline J gene. Other DNA sequences in the sample encode the same CDR3.

Broader study findings: Affected scalp, especially in alopecia totalis/universalis, had a higher clonality than normal scalp did. TCR sharing was clearer in mice than between patients, perhaps partly owing to patient HLA diversity.

This TCR came from a C3H/HeJ mouse with alopecia areata. The mouse line has the MHC haplotype H2-k. This chain links TRBV13-1 with TRBJ2-7, with 10 positions matching TRBD1. The source material was CD4+ T cells sorted from a lymph node. The sequenced part of the CDR3 DNA is TGTGCCAGCAGTGATGCGGGACAGGGGTCCTAT. It yields the protein CASSDAGQGSY. The whole CDR3 is CASSDAGQGSYEQYF.